A selection of T cell receptor beta chains follows, all from one sample in a study of T cell responses to AZD1222 COVID-19 vaccine. The protocol was immunoSEQ multiplex PCR, while the TCRdb copy is restricted to in-frame clones and leaves out a portion. The sample holds 150,000 to 200,000 clones; around 90% are singletons and the top ten take approximately 1.4%. This specimen was peripheral blood, taken on day 0 of AZD1222 vaccination. The receptors stem from an adult in good health. Both conserved end residues are part of each CDR3. D genes are given only for firm matches. Where a row states a size, it is once, few, many or the class of an expanded clone; other rows omit it.

>-|TRBV30|TRBJ2-1|once
TGTGCCTGGAGTGTAGGATGGCTAGGTGAGCAGTTCTTC
CAWSVGWLGEQFF
>TRBD2|TRBV18|TRBJ2-2|-
TGTGCCAGCTCATTAGTAGCGGGGCACACCGGGGAGCTGTTTTTT
CASSLVAGHTGELFF
>-|TRBV6-6|TRBJ2-2|-
TGTGCCAGCAGTTACTCGAGGGGAGGAACCGGGGAGCTGTTTTTT
CASSYSRGGTGELFF
>-|TRBV7-9|TRBJ2-7|once
TGTGCCAGCAGCGCGCGCGCGGAGCAGTACTTC
CASSARAEQYF
>-|TRBV5-1|TRBJ2-5|-
TGCGCCAGCAGCGGAAACGGGGGACCAGGAGAGACCCAGTACTTC
CASSGNGGPGETQYF
>-|TRBV21-1|TRBJ1-4|-
TGTGCCAGCAGCACGGGACATAACCGAGCAACTAATGAAAAACTGTTTTTT
CASSTGHNRATNEKLFF
>-|TRBV5-4|TRBJ1-3|-
TGTGCCAGCAGCACCGGACAACCAGGCTCTGGAAACACCATATATTTT
CASSTGQPGSGNTIYF
>-|TRBV21-1|TRBJ1-3|once
TGTGCCAGCAGCGGGACCCCAGGGGGCTTGAGCTCTGGAAACACCATATATTTT
CASSGTPGGLSSGNTIYF
>-|TRBV28|TRBJ1-6|few
TGTGCCAGCAGCCCCCGTCGGGAAACCTATCATTCACCCCTCCACTTT
CASSPRRETYHSPLHF
>-|TRBV11-3|TRBJ1-1|-
TGTGCCAGCAGCTTATTCAAACAACAGGTAAACACTGAAGCTTTCTTT
CASSLFKQQVNTEAFF
>-|TRBV24-1|TRBJ1-2|-
TGTGCCACCAGTGACCCCGGTAGAGATGGCTACACCTTC
CATSDPGRDGYTF
>TRBD1|TRBV30|TRBJ1-1|-
TGTGCCTGGAGTTTAACAGGGGGCAGGACTGAAGCTTTCTTT
CAWSLTGGRTEAFF
>-|TRBV30|TRBJ1-2|-
TGTGCCGGGGCAAGGGCAGGGAGTGGCTACACCTTC
CAGARAGSGYTF
>-|TRBV11-2|TRBJ1-1|-
TGTGCCAGCAGCTTAGATCTTCCGGGGCGGGGGACTGAAGCTTTCTTT
CASSLDLPGRGTEAFF
>-|TRBV5-4|TRBJ2-1|-
TGTGCCAGCAGCTTGCTGGGGAAAGAGCAGTTCTTC
CASSLLGKEQFF
>TRBD1|TRBV6-2/TRBV6-3|TRBJ2-7|-
TGTGCCAGCAGCTCGTCGATCTTTGTCCGGGACAGGGGAGCCTACGAGCAGTACTTC
CASSSSIFVRDRGAYEQYF
>-|TRBV6-1|TRBJ1-1|-
TGTGCCAGCAGTGAGTTAGTACACACTGAAGCTTTCTTT
CASSELVHTEAFF
>-|TRBV4-3|TRBJ2-7|-
TGCGCCAGCAGCCAAAGCCATGTCTCCTACGAGCAGTACTTC
CASSQSHVSYEQYF
>-|TRBV27|TRBJ2-5|-
TGTGCCAGCAGTCCAACCACCCGCGGGGAGACCCAGTACTTC
CASSPTTRGETQYF
>-|TRBV27|TRBJ1-1|-
TGTGCCAGCCACCGGTTTGCCGGGCGGATGAACACTGAAGCTTTCTTT
CASHRFAGRMNTEAFF
>TRBD2|TRBV7-9|TRBJ2-1|-
TGTGCCAGCGTCCCGGGAGGAAGGGGTAGTCGAGATCACAATGAGCAGTTCTTC
CASVPGGRGSRDHNEQFF
>-|TRBV5-1|TRBJ2-5|-
TGCGCCAGCAGCTTGGGAGAAAACCAAGAGACCCAGTACTTC
CASSLGENQETQYF
>-|TRBV18|TRBJ1-1|-
TGTGCCAGCTCATTGAATAGGGACACTGAAGCTTTCTTT
CASSLNRDTEAFF
>-|TRBV28|TRBJ1-1|-
TGTGCCAGCAGTTCCCCGAGAGGGTTGAACACTGAAGCTTTCTTT
CASSSPRGLNTEAFF